These 5 T cell receptor beta chains came from one sample sequenced in a study of blood T cell repertoires in COVID-19. Some clones are missing from TCRdb's copy, which holds only in-frame ones; the method was immunoSEQ multiplex PCR. Here the sample spans approximately 100,000 clones, about 85% being singletons. Source material: peripheral blood. The origin of the receptors is a human donor in a cohort sampled during active COVID-19.

The chain is built from TRBV24-1 and TRBJ2-3; weak D call: TRBD2 (6 bases). The CDR3 runs to 15 residues. In germline, CDR1 is KGHDR, CDR2 SFDVKD. The V end was cut by 10 bases, the J end by 6 bases, with 22 bases between. The CDR3 DNA sequence: TGTGCCACTTCCTTGGCGGGACTCCGATCGGATACGCAGTATTTT. This codes for CATSLAGLRSDTQYF.

This sequence joins TRBV9 and TRBJ2-3; 8 nucleotides align to TRBD2. The CDR3 contains 14 residues. From germline, CDR1 is SGDLS and CDR2 YYNGEE. With V trimmed by 3 bases and J by 6 bases, 6 bases remained unmatched. The CDR3 spells CASSAGLAGDTQYF. The CDR3 nucleotides are TGTGCCAGCAGCGCAGGACTAGCTGGGGATACGCAGTATTTT.

The chain couples TRBV20-1 to TRBJ2-5; D gene ambiguous. Trimming removed 5 bases at V and 5 bases at J, with 6 bases between. This CDR3 spans 10 amino acids. Germline V gene lookup returns CDR1 DFQATT and CDR2 SNEGSKA (reference sequence). The CDR3 DNA sequence: TGCAGTGCTTTTCGTGAGACCCAGTACTTC. The encoded protein is CSAFRETQYF.

The chain combines TRBV9 with TRBJ2-7; 8 bases map to TRBD2. Per the germline V gene, CDR1 is SGDLS and CDR2 is YYNGEE. J gave up 3 bases and V 2 bases, and 10 bases lay outside the gene matches. This CDR3 region has 16 residues. The CDR3 sequence: CASSVGGGGPGYEQYF. The CDR3 coding sequence is TGTGCCAGCAGCGTCGGGGGCGGGGGGCCTGGCTACGAGCAGTACTTC.

The chain couples TRBV4-1 to TRBJ2-3, with D perhaps matching TRBD2 (5 bases). CDR3 length: 15 amino acids. CDR1 and CDR2 (germline): MGHRA, YSYEKL. The ends were cut back, 4 bases at V and 6 bases at J, with 17 bases in the middle. CDR3 bases: TGCGCCAGCAGCCTGGACTTCCCGGGGAGCGATACGCAGTATTTT. This encodes CASSLDFPGSDTQYF.